This is a list of T cell receptor beta chains from one sample in a study of blood T cell repertoires in COVID-19. Sequenced by immunoSEQ multiplex PCR; TCRdb stores in-frame clones only, minus some. This sample yields approximately 350,000 clones, of which over 75% are seen a single time; more than 0.8% belongs to the top ten. The specimen sequenced was PBMCs or T cells enriched from blood (not recorded which). These receptors all come from a man between 18 and 35 years old who had recovered from COVID-19. The CDR3 runs from the conserved cysteine through the conserved F or W. The D gene is left open where the match is weak. The size field is filled for only some rows; it gives once, few, many or a size class.

length: 16
D: TRBD2
J: TRBJ2-3
V: TRBV28
size: once
DNA: TGTGCCAGCAGTTTAGGACTAGCGGGAGTTACAGATACGCAGTATTTT
CDR3: CASSLGLAGVTDTQYF

length: 13
D: .
J: TRBJ1-2
V: TRBV5-1
size: .
DNA: TGCGCCAGCAGCTTGGCGGGGGGTACAGGCTACACCTTC
CDR3: CASSLAGGTGYTF

length: 14
D: TRBD1
J: TRBJ1-2
V: TRBV9
size: .
DNA: TGTGCCAGCAGCGTAGGGGGCAGGGGGCAAGGCTACACCTTC
CDR3: CASSVGGRGQGYTF

length: 11
D: TRBD2
J: TRBJ2-1
V: TRBV20-1
size: .
DNA: TGCAGTGCGCGCGGGAGCAATGAGCAGTTCTTC
CDR3: CSARGSNEQFF

length: 16
D: .
J: TRBJ1-2
V: TRBV18
size: .
DNA: TGTGCCAGCTCACACAAAGTCACAGCCGATAACTATGGCTACACCTTC
CDR3: CASSHKVTADNYGYTF

length: 15
D: .
J: TRBJ2-5
V: TRBV24-1
size: .
DNA: TGTGCCACCAGTGACCCCCGACAAACCGCCGAGACCCAGTACTTC
CDR3: CATSDPRQTAETQYF

length: 15
D: TRBD1
J: TRBJ2-1
V: TRBV7-2
size: .
DNA: TGTGCCAGCAGCCCAGGACAGGGGACCCTCAATGAGCAGTTCTTC
CDR3: CASSPGQGTLNEQFF

length: 16
D: TRBD2
J: TRBJ2-4
V: TRBV5-4
size: .
DNA: TGTGCCGGAGGTGGTGGAGCGGGGAAGGCCAAAAACATTCAGTACTTC
CDR3: CAGGGGAGKAKNIQYF

length: 14
D: .
J: TRBJ1-5
V: TRBV3-1/TRBV3-2
size: .
DNA: TGTGCCAGCAGCCAAGCAACAGGGATTCAGCCCCAGCATTTT
CDR3: CASSQATGIQPQHF

length: 16
D: TRBD1
J: TRBJ1-5
V: TRBV19
size: .
DNA: TGTGCCAGTAATTGGGGACAGGGTAATAGCAATCAGCCCCAGCATTTT
CDR3: CASNWGQGNSNQPQHF

length: 16
D: .
J: TRBJ1-5
V: TRBV2
size: .
DNA: TGTGCCAGCAGTGAGGGGCAGGGTGGGAGCAATCAGCCCCAGCATTTT
CDR3: CASSEGQGGSNQPQHF

length: 14
D: .
J: TRBJ1-2
V: TRBV6-6
size: .
DNA: TGTGCCAGCAAATTCCCGGGACACAACTATGGCTACACCTTC
CDR3: CASKFPGHNYGYTF

length: 14
D: TRBD1
J: TRBJ2-7
V: TRBV2
size: .
DNA: TGTGCCAGCACAAGACAGGGAGAAAGGAAGGACTTACCATTC
CDR3: CASTRQGERKDLPF

length: 15
D: .
J: TRBJ1-5
V: TRBV5-4
size: .
DNA: TGTGCCAGCAGCTACATGGGCGGGGGCAATCAGCCCCAGCATTTT
CDR3: CASSYMGGGNQPQHF

length: 17
D: TRBD1
J: TRBJ2-2
V: TRBV7-3
size: .
DNA: TGTGCCAGCAGCTTACGGTCCAGGGGGCCAAGTTCCGGGGAGCTGTTTTTT
CDR3: CASSLRSRGPSSGELFF

length: 16
D: .
J: TRBJ1-6
V: TRBV27
size: .
DNA: TGTGCCAGCAGTTTATATGGGCCGGCCATCGGTTCACCCCTCCACTTT
CDR3: CASSLYGPAIGSPLHF

length: 13
D: .
J: TRBJ1-1
V: TRBV5-1
size: .
DNA: TGCGCCAGCAGCCAAGGACATCTCCCTGAAGCTTTCTTT
CDR3: CASSQGHLPEAFF

length: 16
D: TRBD2
J: TRBJ2-1
V: TRBV19
size: .
DNA: TGTGCCAGTAGTATGTATAGCGGGGCCCTCTACAATGAGCAGTTCTTC
CDR3: CASSMYSGALYNEQFF

length: 15
D: .
J: TRBJ1-1
V: TRBV6-5
size: .
DNA: TGTGCCAGCAGTTACGGTCGACACGTCCTCACTGAAGCTTTCTTT
CDR3: CASSYGRHVLTEAFF

length: 14
D: .
J: TRBJ2-3
V: TRBV18
size: .
DNA: TGTGCCAGCTCAACAGGGTTGGGGACAGATACGCAGTATTTT
CDR3: CASSTGLGTDTQYF

length: 17
D: .
J: TRBJ2-3
V: TRBV7-2
size: .
DNA: TGTGCCAGCAGCCTGACAGGATTGACTCTCCGCACAGATACGCAGTATTTT
CDR3: CASSLTGLTLRTDTQYF

length: 13
D: .
J: TRBJ1-1
V: TRBV5-1
size: .
DNA: TGCGCCAGCAGTTCCGGAGCGGACACTGAAGCTTTCTTT
CDR3: CASSSGADTEAFF

length: 14
D: .
J: TRBJ2-2
V: TRBV5-4
size: .
DNA: TGTGCCAGCAGCCAAGAAGGGGATTTCAGGGAGCTGTTTTTT
CDR3: CASSQEGDFRELFF

length: 13
D: .
J: TRBJ2-2
V: TRBV14
size: .
DNA: TGTGCCAGCAGTCGGGGGGCGCCCGGGGAGCTGTTTTTT
CDR3: CASSRGAPGELFF

length: 11
D: .
J: TRBJ1-3
V: TRBV9
size: .
DNA: TGTGCCAGTAACTCTGGAAACACCATATATTTT
CDR3: CASNSGNTIYF

length: 13
D: .
J: TRBJ2-1
V: TRBV12-3/TRBV12-4
size: .
DNA: TGTGCCAGCAGTTTAGGCCCCGGGAGCGAGCAGTTCTTC
CDR3: CASSLGPGSEQFF

length: 15
D: .
J: TRBJ1-4
V: TRBV7-3
size: .
DNA: TGTGCCAGCAGTGAAACGGGGTCAACTAATGAAAAACTGTTTTTT
CDR3: CASSETGSTNEKLFF

length: 14
D: .
J: TRBJ2-7
V: TRBV28
size: .
DNA: TGTGCCAGCAGTTTAGCCAGGGGCTACTACGAGCAGTACTTC
CDR3: CASSLARGYYEQYF

length: 14
D: .
J: TRBJ2-7
V: TRBV4-1
size: few
DNA: TGCGCCAGCAGCCAAGTCTATTCCTCCTACGAGCAGTACTTC
CDR3: CASSQVYSSYEQYF

length: 14
D: .
J: TRBJ2-6
V: TRBV5-1
size: .
DNA: TGCGCCAGCAGCTCCTCCTCTGGGGCCAACGTCCTGACTTTC
CDR3: CASSSSSGANVLTF

length: 16
D: TRBD1
J: TRBJ2-7
V: TRBV4-1
size: once
DNA: TGCGCCAGCAGCCAAGGACACGGACAGGGGGTACGCGAGCAGTACTTC
CDR3: CASSQGHGQGVREQYF

length: 15
D: TRBD1
J: TRBJ1-5
V: TRBV4-1
size: .
DNA: TGCGCCAGCAGCCAAGGGACAGGGGGCCCCCAGCCCCAGCATTTT
CDR3: CASSQGTGGPQPQHF

length: 12
D: .
J: TRBJ2-2
V: TRBV27
size: once
DNA: TGTGCCAGCAGTCTACGCTCGGGGGAGCTGTTTTTT
CDR3: CASSLRSGELFF

length: 12
D: .
J: TRBJ1-1
V: TRBV18
size: .
DNA: TGTGCCAGCTCACCGGACAGAGATAAAGCTTTCTTT
CDR3: CASSPDRDKAFF

length: 13
D: .
J: TRBJ1-1
V: TRBV10-3
size: once
DNA: TGTGCCATCAGTGATGACAGGAACACTGAAGCTTTCTTT
CDR3: CAISDDRNTEAFF